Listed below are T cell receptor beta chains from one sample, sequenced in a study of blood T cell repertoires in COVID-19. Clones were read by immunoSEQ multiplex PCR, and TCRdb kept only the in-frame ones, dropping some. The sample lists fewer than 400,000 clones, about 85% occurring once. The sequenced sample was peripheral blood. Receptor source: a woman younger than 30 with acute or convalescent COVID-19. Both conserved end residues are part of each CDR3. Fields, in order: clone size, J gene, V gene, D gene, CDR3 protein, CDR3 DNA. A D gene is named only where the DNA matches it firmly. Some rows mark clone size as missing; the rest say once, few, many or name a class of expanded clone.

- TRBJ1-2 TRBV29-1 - CSVLDPSNYGYTF TGCAGCGTTCTAGACCCATCGAACTATGGCTACACCTTC
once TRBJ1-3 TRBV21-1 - CASSKVGRGSGNTIYF -
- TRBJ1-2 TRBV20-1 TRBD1 CSASSFGDSYGYTF TGCAGTGCTAGTTCGTTCGGGGACAGCTATGGCTACACCTTC
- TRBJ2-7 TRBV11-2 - CASSLDRAGVSYEQYF TGTGCCAGCAGCTTAGATCGGGCAGGGGTCTCCTACGAGCAGTACTTC
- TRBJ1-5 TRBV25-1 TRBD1 CASNRGRQPQHF TGTGCCAGCAACAGGGGCAGGCAGCCCCAGCATTTT
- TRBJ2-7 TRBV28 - CAISLGGYEQYF TGTGCCATTTCCCTCGGCGGCTACGAGCAGTACTTC
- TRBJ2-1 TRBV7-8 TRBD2 CASSSRVAGGHNEQFF TGTGCCAGCAGCTCTAGGGTAGCGGGAGGACACAATGAGCAGTTCTTC
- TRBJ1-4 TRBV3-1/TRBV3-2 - CASSKKGDREKLFF TGTGCCAGCAGCAAAAAGGGAGATCGGGAAAAACTGTTTTTT
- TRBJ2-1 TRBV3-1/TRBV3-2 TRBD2 CASSQDSGTSGEQFF TGTGCCAGCAGCCAAGACAGCGGGACTAGCGGTGAGCAGTTCTTC
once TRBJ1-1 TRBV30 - CAWSQGWTEAFF TGTGCCTGGAGTCAGGGATGGACTGAAGCTTTCTTT
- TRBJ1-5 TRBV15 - CATSPRGHLNQPQHF TGTGCCACCAGCCCACGGGGACATCTCAATCAGCCCCAGCATTTT
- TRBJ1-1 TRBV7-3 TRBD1 CASSYLGQGNTEAFF TGTGCCAGCAGCTATCTAGGACAGGGAAACACTGAAGCTTTCTTT
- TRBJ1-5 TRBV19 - CASSIVAGQNQPQHF TGTGCCAGTAGTATAGTGGCAGGGCAAAATCAGCCCCAGCATTTT
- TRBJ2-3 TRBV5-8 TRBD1 CASSPTGQFTDTQYF TGTGCCAGCAGCCCAACGGGACAGTTCACAGATACGCAGTATTTT
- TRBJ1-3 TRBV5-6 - CASSLWHSGNTIYF TGTGCCAGCAGCTTGTGGCACTCTGGAAACACCATATATTTT
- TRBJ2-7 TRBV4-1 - CASSQDQGEQYF TGCGCCAGCAGCCAAGATCAGGGCGAGCAGTACTTC
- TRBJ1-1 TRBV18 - CASSPTRRQNTEAFF TGTGCCAGCTCTCCAACCAGAAGACAGAACACTGAAGCTTTCTTT
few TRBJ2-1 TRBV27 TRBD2 CASSLLPSGGNPSSYNEQFF TGTGCCAGCAGTTTATTACCTAGCGGGGGAAATCCGAGCTCCTACAATGAGCAGTTCTTC
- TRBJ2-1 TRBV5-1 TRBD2 CASRPGTSGYNEQFF TGCGCCAGCAGACCGGGGACTAGCGGTTACAATGAGCAGTTCTTC
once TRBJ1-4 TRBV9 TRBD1 CASTRTGTEEKLFF TGTGCCAGCACCCGGACAGGGACGGAGGAAAAACTGTTTTTT
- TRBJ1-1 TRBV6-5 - CASSRLGSEAFF TGTGCCAGCAGTCGCCTGGGCTCTGAAGCTTTCTTT
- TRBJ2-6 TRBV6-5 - CASSYSAAGANVLTF TGTGCCAGCAGTTACTCGGCTGCTGGGGCCAACGTCCTGACTTTC
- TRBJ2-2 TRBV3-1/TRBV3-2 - CASSLTPGHLGGGELFF TGTGCCAGCAGCCTCACGCCGGGACACCTTGGGGGCGGGGAGCTGTTTTTT
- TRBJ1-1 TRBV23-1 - CASSQLMTEAFF TGCGCCAGCAGCCAATTAATGACTGAAGCTTTCTTT
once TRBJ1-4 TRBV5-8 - CASSAPGLDEKLFF TGTGCCAGCAGCGCCCCAGGGCTGGATGAAAAACTGTTTTTT
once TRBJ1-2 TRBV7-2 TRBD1 CASSIDRGLGYTF TGTGCCAGCAGCATTGACAGGGGGCTTGGCTACACCTTC
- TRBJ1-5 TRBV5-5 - CASSIHENQPQHF TGTGCCAGCAGCATACACGAAAATCAGCCCCAGCATTTT
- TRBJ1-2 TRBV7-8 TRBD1 CASSYLQGARGYTF TGTGCCAGCAGCTACCTACAGGGGGCGCGGGGCTACACCTTC
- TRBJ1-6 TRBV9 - CASSVSGRDNSPLHF TGTGCCAGCAGCGTATCAGGGAGGGATAATTCACCCCTCCACTTT
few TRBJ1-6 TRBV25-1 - CASRREESPLHF TGTGCCAGCAGGCGGGAGGAATCACCCCTCCACTTT
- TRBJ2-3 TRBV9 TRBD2 CASSSSGGAADTQYF TGTGCCAGCAGCTCTAGCGGGGGGGCCGCAGATACGCAGTATTTT
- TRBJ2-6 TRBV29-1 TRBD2 CSVDQRGPPGANVLTF TGCAGCGTTGATCAGCGGGGGCCTCCTGGGGCCAACGTCCTGACTTTC
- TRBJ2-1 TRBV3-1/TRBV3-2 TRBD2 CASGTSRGNEQFF TGTGCCAGCGGGACTAGCCGGGGCAATGAGCAGTTCTTC
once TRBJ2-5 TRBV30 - CAWKRETQYF TGTGCCTGGAAACGGGAGACCCAGTACTTC
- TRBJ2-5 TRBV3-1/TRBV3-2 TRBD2 CASSQIGLAEETQYF TGTGCCAGCAGTCAAATCGGACTAGCGGAAGAGACCCAGTACTTC
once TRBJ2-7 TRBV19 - CASSAGFYEQYF TGTGCCAGTAGTGCAGGGTTCTACGAGCAGTACTTC
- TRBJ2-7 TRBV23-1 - CASHSGSTGEQYF TGCGCCAGCCACTCAGGGTCAACAGGCGAGCAGTACTTC
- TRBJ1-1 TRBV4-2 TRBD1 CASSPHRGNTEAFF TGTGCCAGCAGCCCACACAGGGGTAACACTGAAGCTTTCTTT
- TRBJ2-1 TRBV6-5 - CASSLISDNEQFF TGTGCCAGCAGTTTAATATCAGACAATGAGCAGTTCTTC
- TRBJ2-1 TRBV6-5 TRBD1 CASSYSGTGTNEQFF TGTGCCAGCAGTTACTCGGGGACAGGTACGAATGAGCAGTTCTTC
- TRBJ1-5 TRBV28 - CASTPPGLNQPQHF TGTGCCAGCACCCCGCCAGGGCTAAATCAGCCCCAGCATTTT
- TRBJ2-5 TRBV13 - CASSGSWETQYF TGTGCCAGCAGCGGGAGTTGGGAGACCCAGTACTTC
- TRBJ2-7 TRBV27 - CASSLTIFHEQYF TGTGCCAGCAGTTTAACAATTTTCCACGAGCAGTACTTC
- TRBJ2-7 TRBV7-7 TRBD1 CASSLGTGSEQYF TGTGCCAGCAGCCTGGGGACAGGGAGCGAGCAGTACTTC
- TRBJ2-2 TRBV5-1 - CASRTETNTGELFF TGCGCCAGTCGGACAGAGACGAACACCGGGGAGCTGTTTTTT